This record concerns one T cell receptor beta chain sequence. As it was prepared, the TCRbeta library received unique molecular identifiers. MiXCR was run by TCRdb on the PCR reads, yielding one entry per CDR3 protein. Of 250,000 to 300,000 distinct CDR3 sequences detected, over 9.5% appear once; the ten largest clones hold around 7.5%. This sample is part of a study of T-cell reconstitution after alpha-beta-depleted transplantation in children. The V end lost 0 bases, the J end lost 6 bases, and 15 bases lay between the germline ends. CDR3 length: 16 amino acids. The germline gives CDR1 LGHNA, CDR2 YSLEER.

Sequences were derived from PBMCs, sampled before TCRalphabeta/CD19-depleted stem cell transplant. The chain couples TRBV4-3 to TRBJ2-4; D is unclear. The source of this sequence is a boy in the first two years of life with acute myeloid leukemia, due to receive a stem cell transplant. The CDR3 nucleotides read TGCGCCAGCAGCCAAGACCCCACGAGCGCGCGAAACATTCAGTACTTC. Translated: CASSQDPTSARNIQYF.